This T cell receptor (beta chain) was sequenced for a study of shared T cell receptors in the human thymus. The ends lost 0 bases at V and 8 bases at J; junction bases unmatched: 8. CDR3 length: 16 residues. Germline assignment: CDR1 LGHNA and CDR2 YSLEER. This table comes from immunoSEQ multiplex PCR, and its TCRdb copy is limited to in-frame clones, with some not included. Of hundreds of thousands of clones in the sample, around 87% are singletons; the top ten hold 0.0094%. Another study also made use of these data, one on human thymus T cells. This second study notes: Resections from corrective heart surgery supplied the thymus tissue. In thymic and blood repertoires alike, V and J usage looked biased. Related work showed strongly overlapping thymic repertoires across unrelated individuals.

Sample: thymocytes. The source of this sequence is a boy in the first two years of life with a congenital heart defect. The rearrangement links TRBV4-3 to TRBJ2-1, with TRBD2 matching over 9 bases. CDR3 nucleotides: TGCGCCAGCAGCCAAGATCGGGTAGCGGGAGAGGATGAGCAGTTCTTC. Residues: CASSQDRVAGEDEQFF.